This TCR beta chain was recovered during a study of T cell responses to AZD1222 COVID-19 vaccine. General observations from the study: Unmutated regions of variants are reportedly targeted by nearly half of spike-specific TCRs. Only six individuals given AZD1222 were seropositive at baseline.

Germline V gene lookup returns CDR1 GTSNPN and CDR2 SVGIG (reference sequence). Trimming removed 1 base at V and 5 bases at J, with 5 bases between. The CDR3 consists of 11 residues. Of note for this clone: Its antigen is undetermined.

Generated by immunoSEQ multiplex PCR, the TCRdb table keeps only in-frame clones and is missing some. Altogether 130,000 to 150,000 clones are present, more than 70% being singletons, with the ten largest covering approximately 15%. The rearrangement links TRBV30 to TRBJ1-2; TRBD1 might be the D (5 bases). The source material was peripheral blood, sampled on day 0 of AZD1222 vaccination. This sequence originates from an adult in good health. Written as DNA, the CDR3 is TGTGCCTGGAGTGCAGGGTATGGCTACACCTTC. Amino acids: CAWSAGYGYTF.